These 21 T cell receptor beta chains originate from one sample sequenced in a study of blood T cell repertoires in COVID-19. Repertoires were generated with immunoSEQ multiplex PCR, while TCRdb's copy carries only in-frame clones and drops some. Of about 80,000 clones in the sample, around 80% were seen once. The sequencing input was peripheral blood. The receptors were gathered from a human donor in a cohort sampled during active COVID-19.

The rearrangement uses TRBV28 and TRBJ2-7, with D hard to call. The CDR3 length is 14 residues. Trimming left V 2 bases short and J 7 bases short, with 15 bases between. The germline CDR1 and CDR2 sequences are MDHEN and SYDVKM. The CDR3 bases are TGTGCCAGCAGTTTAGGCCTTTACAGCAGGGAGCAGTACTTC. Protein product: CASSLGLYSREQYF.

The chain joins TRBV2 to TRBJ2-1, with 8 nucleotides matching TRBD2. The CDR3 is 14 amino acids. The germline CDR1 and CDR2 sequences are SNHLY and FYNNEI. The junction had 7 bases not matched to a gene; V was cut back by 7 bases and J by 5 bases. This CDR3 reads CASNRGGRNNEQFF. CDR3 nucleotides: TGTGCCAGCAACCGCGGGGGGCGTAACAATGAGCAGTTCTTC.

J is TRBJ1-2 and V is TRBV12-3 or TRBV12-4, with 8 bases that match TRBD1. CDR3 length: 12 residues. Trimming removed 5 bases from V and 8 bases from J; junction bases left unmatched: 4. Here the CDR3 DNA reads TGTGCCAGCAGTCGACAGGGGTACGGCTACACCTTC. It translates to CASSRQGYGYTF.

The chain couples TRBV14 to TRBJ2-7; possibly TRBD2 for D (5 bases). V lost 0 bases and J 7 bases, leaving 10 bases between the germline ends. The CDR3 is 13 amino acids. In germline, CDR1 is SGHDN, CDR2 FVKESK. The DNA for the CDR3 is TGTGCCAGCAGCCAAGATCCCCCGGGAGAGCAGTACTTC. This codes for CASSQDPPGEQYF.

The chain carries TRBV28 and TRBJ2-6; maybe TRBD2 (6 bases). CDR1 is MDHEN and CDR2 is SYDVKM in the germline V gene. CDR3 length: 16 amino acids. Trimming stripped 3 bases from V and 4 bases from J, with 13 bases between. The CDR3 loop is CASSFGWTTGANVLTF. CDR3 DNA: TGTGCCAGCAGTTTCGGGTGGACTACGGGGGCCAACGTCCTGACTTTC.

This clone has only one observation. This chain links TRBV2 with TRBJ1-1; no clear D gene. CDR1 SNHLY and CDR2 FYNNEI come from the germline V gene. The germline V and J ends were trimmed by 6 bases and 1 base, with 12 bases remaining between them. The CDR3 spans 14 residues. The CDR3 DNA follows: TGTGCCAGCAGCCACGGACGGGGGAACACTGAAGCTTTCTTT. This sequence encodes CASSHGRGNTEAFF.

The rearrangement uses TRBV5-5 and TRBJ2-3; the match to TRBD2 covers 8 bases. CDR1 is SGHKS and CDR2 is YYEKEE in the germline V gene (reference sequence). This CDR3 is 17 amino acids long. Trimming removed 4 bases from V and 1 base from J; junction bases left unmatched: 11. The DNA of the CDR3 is TGTGCCAGCAGCACCTTGAGCGGGGGTGTAGGCACAGATACGCAGTATTTT. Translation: CASSTLSGGVGTDTQYF.

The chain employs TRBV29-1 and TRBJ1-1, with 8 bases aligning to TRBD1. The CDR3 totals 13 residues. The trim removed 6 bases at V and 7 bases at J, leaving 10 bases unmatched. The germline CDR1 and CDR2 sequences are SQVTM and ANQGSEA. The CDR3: CSVVGQGTREAFF. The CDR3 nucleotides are TGCAGCGTGGTCGGACAGGGAACCCGTGAAGCTTTCTTT.

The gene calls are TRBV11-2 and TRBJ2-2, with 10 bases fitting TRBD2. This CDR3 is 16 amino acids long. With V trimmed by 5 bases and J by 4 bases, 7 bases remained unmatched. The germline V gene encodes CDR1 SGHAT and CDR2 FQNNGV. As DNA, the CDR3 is TGTGCCAGCAGCACGGGAGCGGGGGGGCCCACCGGGGAGCTGTTTTTT. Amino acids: CASSTGAGGPTGELFF.

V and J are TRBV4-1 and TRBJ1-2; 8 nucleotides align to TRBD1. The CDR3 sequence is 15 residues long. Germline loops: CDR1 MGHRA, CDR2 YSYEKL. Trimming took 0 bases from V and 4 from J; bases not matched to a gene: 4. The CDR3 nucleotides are TGCGCCAGCAGCCAAGAGACAGGGGTGGGCTATGGCTACACCTTC. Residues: CASSQETGVGYGYTF.

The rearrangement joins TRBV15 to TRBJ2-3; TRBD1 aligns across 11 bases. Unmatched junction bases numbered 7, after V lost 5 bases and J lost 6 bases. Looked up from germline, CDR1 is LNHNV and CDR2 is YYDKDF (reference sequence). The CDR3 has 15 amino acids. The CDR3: CATSEDRTGGDTQYF. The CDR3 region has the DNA TGTGCCACCAGCGAAGACAGGACAGGGGGCGATACGCAGTATTTT. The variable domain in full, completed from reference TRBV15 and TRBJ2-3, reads DAMVIQNPRYQVTQFGKPVTLSCSQTLNHNVMYWYQQKSSQAPKLLFHYYDKDFNNEADTPDNFQSRRPNTSFCFLDIRSPGLGDTAMYLCATSEDRTGGDTQYFGPGTRLTVL.

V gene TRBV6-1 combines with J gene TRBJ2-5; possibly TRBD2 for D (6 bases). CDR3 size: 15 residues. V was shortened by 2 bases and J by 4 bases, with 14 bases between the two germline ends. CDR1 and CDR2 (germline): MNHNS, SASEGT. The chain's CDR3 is CASSEWGEVRETQYF. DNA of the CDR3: TGTGCCAGCAGTGAATGGGGGGAAGTCCGAGAGACCCAGTACTTC.

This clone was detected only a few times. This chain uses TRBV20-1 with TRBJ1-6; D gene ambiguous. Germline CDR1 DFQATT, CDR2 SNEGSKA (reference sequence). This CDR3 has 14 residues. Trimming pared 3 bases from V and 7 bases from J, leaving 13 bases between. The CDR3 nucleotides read TGCAGTGCTAGTCAGGACGTAGCGAATTCACCCCTCCACTTT. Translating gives CSASQDVANSPLHF.

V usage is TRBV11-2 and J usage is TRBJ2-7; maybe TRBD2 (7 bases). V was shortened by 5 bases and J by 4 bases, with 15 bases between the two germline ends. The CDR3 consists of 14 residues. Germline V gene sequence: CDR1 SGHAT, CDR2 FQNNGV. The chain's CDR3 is CASSLGGGRYEQYF. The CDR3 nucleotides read TGTGCCAGCAGCCTAGGGGGGGGGCGGTACGAGCAGTACTTC.

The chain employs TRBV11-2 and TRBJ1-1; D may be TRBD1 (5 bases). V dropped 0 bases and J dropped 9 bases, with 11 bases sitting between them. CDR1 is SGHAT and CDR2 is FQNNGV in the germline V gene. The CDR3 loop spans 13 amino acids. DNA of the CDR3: TGTGCCAGCAGCTTAGAATCGGCAGGGAAAGCTTTCTTT. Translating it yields CASSLESAGKAFF.

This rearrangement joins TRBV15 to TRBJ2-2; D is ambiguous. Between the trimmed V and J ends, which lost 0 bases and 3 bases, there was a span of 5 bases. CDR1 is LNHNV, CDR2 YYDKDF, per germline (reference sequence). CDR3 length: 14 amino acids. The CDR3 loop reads CATSRDLYTGELFF. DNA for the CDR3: TGTGCCACCAGCAGAGATCTCTACACCGGGGAGCTGTTTTTT. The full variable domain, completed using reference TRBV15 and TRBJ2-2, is DAMVIQNPRYQVTQFGKPVTLSCSQTLNHNVMYWYQQKSSQAPKLLFHYYDKDFNNEADTPDNFQSRRPNTSFCFLDIRSPGLGDTAMYLCATSRDLYTGELFFGEGSRLTVL.

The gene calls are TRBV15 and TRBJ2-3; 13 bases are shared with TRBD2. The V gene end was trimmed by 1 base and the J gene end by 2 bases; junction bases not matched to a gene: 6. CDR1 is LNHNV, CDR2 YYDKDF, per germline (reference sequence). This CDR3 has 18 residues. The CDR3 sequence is CATSRARGLAGATDTQYF. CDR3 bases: TGTGCCACCAGCAGAGCTCGAGGACTAGCGGGGGCCACAGATACGCAGTATTTT.

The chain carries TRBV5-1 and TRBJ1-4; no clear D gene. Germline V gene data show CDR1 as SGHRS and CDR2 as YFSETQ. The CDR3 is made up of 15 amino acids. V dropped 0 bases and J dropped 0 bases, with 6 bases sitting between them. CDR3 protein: CASSLGHPTNEKLFF. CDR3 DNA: TGCGCCAGCAGCTTGGGGCACCCAACTAATGAAAAACTGTTTTTT.

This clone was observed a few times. DNA for the CDR3: TGCGCCAGCAGTGAGTTCTCTCGGACAGGGGGGAATTCACCCCTCCACTTT. Amino acids: CASSEFSRTGGNSPLHF. The rearrangement links TRBV10-2 to TRBJ1-6, with 10 bases lining up with TRBD1. J lost 7 bases, V lost 1 base, and 7 bases had no gene match. The CDR3 is 17 amino acids. Germline values: CDR1 WSHSY, CDR2 SAAADI.

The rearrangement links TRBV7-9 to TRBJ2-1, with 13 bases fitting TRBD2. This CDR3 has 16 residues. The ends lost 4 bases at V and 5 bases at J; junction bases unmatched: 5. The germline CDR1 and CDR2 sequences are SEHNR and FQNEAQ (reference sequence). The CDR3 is CASSSLLAGGNNEQFF. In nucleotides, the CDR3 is TGTGCCAGCAGCTCCCTACTAGCGGGGGGGAACAATGAGCAGTTCTTC.

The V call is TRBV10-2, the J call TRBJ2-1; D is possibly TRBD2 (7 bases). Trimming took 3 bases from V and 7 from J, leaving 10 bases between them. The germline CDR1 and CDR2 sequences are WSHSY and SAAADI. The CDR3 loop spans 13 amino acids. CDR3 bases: TGCGCCAGCAGTGATCGGGGGGCGAATGAGCAGTTCTTC. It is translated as CASSDRGANEQFF.